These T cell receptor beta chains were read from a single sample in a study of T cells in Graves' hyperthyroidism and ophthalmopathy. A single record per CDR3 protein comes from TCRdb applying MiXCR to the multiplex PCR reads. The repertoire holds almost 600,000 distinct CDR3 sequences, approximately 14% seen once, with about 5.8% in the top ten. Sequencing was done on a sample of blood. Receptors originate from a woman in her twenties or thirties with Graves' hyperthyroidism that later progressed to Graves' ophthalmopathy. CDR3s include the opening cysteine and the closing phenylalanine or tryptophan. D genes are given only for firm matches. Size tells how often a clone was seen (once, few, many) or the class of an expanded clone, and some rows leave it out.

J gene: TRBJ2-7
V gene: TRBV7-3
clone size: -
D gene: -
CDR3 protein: CASSLRSNSYEQYF
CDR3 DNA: TGTGCCAGCAGCTTAAGATCAAACTCCTACGAGCAGTACTTC

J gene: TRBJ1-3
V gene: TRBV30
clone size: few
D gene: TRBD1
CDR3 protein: CASDRGIGNTIYF
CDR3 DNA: TGTGCTTCGGACAGGGGCATCGGAAACACCATATATTTT

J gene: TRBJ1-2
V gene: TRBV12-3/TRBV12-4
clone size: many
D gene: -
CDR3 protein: CASSSHVGYGYTF
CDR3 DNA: TGTGCCAGCAGTTCTCACGTGGGGTATGGCTACACCTTC

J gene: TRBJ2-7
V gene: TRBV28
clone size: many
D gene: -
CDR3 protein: CAAQGIDEQYF
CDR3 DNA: TGTGCCGCACAAGGGATAGACGAGCAGTACTTC

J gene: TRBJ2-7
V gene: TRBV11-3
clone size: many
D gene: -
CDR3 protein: CASSLVHLGEQYF
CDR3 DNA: TGTGCCAGCAGCTTAGTCCATCTAGGGGAGCAGTACTTC

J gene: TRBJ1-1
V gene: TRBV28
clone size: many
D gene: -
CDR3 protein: CASIESRGTNTEAFF
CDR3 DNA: TGTGCCAGCATCGAGAGCCGGGGTACGAACACTGAAGCTTTCTTT

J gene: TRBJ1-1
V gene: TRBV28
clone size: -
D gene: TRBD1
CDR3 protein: CASSRTGYKAFF
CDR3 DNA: TGTGCCAGCAGTAGGACAGGGTACAAGGCTTTCTTT

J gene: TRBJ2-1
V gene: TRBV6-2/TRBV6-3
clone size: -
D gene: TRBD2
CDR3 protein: CASSGTSGCNEQFF
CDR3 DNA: TGTGCCAGCAGCGGGACTAGCGGTTGCAATGAGCAGTTCTTC

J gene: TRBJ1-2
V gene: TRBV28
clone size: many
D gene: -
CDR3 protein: CASLWSRTDVGYTF
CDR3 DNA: TGTGCCAGCCTTTGGTCCCGAACGGATGTGGGCTACACCTTC

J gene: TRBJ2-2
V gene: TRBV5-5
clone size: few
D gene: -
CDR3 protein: CASSLALVGLNTGELFF
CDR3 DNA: TGTGCCAGCAGCTTGGCGCTGGTGGGTCTAAACACCGGGGAGCTGTTTTTT

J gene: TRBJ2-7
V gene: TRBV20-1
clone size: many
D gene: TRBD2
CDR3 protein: CSARGLAGYEQYF
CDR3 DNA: TGCAGTGCTAGAGGGCTAGCGGGCTACGAGCAGTACTTC

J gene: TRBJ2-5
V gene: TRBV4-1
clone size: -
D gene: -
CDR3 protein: CASSPKATRETQYF
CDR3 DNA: TGCGCCAGCAGCCCGAAAGCAACGCGAGAGACCCAGTACTTC

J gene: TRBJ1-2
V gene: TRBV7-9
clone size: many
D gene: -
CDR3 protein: CASSLPGGGPSLSYGYTF
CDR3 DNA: TGTGCCAGCAGCTTACCGGGGGGCGGCCCAAGCCTCTCCTATGGCTACACCTTC

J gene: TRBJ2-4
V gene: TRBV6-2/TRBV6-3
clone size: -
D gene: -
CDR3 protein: CASISHSSGGNIQYF
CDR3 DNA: TGTGCCAGCATCTCCCACTCGTCCGGGGGAAACATTCAGTACTTC

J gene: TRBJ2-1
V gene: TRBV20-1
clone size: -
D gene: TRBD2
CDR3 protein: CSAPRALAGVVYNEQFF
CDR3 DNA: TGCAGTGCCCCCAGGGCACTAGCGGGAGTCGTTTACAATGAGCAGTTCTTC

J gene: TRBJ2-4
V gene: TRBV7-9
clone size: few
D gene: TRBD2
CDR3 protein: CASSLVIAGGPRRDIQYF
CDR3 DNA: TGTGCCAGCAGCTTAGTAATAGCGGGAGGGCCAAGGAGGGACATTCAGTACTTC

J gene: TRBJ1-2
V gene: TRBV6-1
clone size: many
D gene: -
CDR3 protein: CASSPWVRGYTF
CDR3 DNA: TGTGCCAGCAGTCCCTGGGTGAGGGGCTACACCTTC

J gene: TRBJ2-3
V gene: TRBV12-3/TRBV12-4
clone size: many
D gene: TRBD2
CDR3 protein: CASRGGAGAWYGTDTQYF
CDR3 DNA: TGTGCCAGCAGGGGTGGGGCGGGAGCATGGTATGGCACAGATACGCAGTATTTT

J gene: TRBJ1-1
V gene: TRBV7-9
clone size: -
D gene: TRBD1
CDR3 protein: CASQGGNTEAFF
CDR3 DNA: TGTGCCAGCCAGGGGGGAAACACTGAAGCTTTCTTT

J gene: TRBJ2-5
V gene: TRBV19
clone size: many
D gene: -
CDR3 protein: CASSIQAGQETQYF
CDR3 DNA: TGTGCCAGTAGTATACAGGCGGGACAAGAGACCCAGTACTTC

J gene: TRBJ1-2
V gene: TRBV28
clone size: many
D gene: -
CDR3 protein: CASSFPTPNYGYTF
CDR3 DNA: TGTGCCAGCAGTTTCCCGACACCGAACTATGGCTACACCTTC

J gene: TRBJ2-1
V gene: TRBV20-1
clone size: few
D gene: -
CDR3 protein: CSARGRTYNEQFF
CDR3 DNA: TGCAGTGCTAGAGGTCGAACCTACAATGAGCAGTTCTTC